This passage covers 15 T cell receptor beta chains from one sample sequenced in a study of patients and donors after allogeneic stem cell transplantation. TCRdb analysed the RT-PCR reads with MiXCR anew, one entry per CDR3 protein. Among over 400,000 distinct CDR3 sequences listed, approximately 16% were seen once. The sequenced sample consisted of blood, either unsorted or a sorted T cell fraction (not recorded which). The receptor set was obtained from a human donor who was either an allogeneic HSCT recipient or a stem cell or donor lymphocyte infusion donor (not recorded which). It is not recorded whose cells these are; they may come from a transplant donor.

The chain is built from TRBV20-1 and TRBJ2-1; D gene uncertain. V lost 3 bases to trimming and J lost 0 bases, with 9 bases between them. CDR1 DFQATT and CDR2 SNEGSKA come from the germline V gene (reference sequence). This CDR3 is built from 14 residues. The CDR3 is CSARTSSSYNEQFF. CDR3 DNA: TGCAGTGCTAGGACTTCGAGCTCCTACAATGAGCAGTTCTTC.

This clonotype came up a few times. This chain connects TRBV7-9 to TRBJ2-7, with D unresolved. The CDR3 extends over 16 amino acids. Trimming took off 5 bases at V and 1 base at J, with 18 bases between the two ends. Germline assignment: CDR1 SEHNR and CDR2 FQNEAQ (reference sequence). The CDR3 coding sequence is TGTGCCAGCAGCCCCCTCAAAGAAACGATGTCCTACGAGCAGTACTTC. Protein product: CASSPLKETMSYEQYF.

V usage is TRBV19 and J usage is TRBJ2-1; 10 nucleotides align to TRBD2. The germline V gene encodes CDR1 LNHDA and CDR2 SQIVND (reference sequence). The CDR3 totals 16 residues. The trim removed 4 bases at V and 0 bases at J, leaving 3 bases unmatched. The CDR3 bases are TGTGCCAGTAGTACCAGCGGGAGGGTCTCCTACAATGAGCAGTTCTTC. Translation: CASSTSGRVSYNEQFF.

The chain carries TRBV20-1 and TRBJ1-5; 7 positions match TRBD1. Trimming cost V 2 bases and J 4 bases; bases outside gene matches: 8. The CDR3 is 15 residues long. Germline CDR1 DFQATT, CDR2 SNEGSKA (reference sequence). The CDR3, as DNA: TGCAGTGCTAGACCAACAGGGGCTGGGAATCAGCCCCAGCATTTT. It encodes CSARPTGAGNQPQHF.

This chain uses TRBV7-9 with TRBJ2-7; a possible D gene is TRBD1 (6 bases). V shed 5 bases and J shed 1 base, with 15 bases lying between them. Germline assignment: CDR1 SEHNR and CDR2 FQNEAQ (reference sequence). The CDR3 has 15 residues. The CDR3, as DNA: TGTGCCAGCAGCCCCGGACAGAAAATTTCCTACGAGCAGTACTTC. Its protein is CASSPGQKISYEQYF.

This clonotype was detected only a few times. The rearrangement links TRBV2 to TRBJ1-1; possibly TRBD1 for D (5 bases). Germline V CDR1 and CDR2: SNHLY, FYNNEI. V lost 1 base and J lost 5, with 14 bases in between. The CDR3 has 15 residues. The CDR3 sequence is CASSEVAGWGTEAFF. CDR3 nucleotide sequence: TGTGCCAGCAGTGAAGTCGCAGGGTGGGGTACTGAAGCTTTCTTT.

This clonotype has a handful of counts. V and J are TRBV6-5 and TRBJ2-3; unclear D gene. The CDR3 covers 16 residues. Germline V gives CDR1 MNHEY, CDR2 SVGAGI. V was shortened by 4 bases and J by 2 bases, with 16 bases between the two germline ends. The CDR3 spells CASSFNRQGPTDTQYF. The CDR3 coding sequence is TGTGCCAGCAGTTTTAATAGACAAGGCCCCACAGATACGCAGTATTTT.

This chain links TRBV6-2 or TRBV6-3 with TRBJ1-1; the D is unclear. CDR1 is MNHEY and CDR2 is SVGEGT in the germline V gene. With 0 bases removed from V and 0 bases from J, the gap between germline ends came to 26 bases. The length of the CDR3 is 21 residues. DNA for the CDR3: TGTGCCAGCAGTTACTCGAAAGGCGGGAATAGAGCGGAACTGATGAACACTGAAGCTTTCTTT. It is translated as CASSYSKGGNRAELMNTEAFF.

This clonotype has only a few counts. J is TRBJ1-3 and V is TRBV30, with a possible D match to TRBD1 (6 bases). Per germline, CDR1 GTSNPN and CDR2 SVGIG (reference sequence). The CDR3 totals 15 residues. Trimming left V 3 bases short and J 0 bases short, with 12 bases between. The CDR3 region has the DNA TGTGCCTGGAGGGGACAAAGGATCTCTGGAAACACCATATATTTT. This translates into CAWRGQRISGNTIYF.

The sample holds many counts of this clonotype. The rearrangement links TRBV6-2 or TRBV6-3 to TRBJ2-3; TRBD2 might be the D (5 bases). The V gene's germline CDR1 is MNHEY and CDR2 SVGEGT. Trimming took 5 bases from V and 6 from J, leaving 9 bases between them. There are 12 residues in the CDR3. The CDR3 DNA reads TGTGCCAGCAGTCGGGGAGCGGATACGCAGTATTTT. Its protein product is CASSRGADTQYF.

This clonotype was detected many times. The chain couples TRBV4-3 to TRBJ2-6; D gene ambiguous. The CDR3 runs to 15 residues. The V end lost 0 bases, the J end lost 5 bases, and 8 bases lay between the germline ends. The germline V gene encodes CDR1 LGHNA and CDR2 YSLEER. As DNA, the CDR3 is TGCGCCAGCAGCCAAGATCCCACTAGGGCCAACGTCCTGACTTTC. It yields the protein CASSQDPTRANVLTF.

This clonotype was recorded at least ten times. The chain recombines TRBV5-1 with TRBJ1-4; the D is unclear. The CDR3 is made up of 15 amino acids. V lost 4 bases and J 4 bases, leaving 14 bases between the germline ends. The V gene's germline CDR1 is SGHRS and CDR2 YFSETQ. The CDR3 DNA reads TGCGCCAGCAGCAGGCGGGGAGTCTATAATGAAAAACTGTTTTTT. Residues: CASSRRGVYNEKLFF.

The CDR3 spells CASSLAVGSLAKNIQYF. The CDR3 DNA is TGTGCCAGCAGCTTGGCTGTCGGGTCACTAGCCAAAAACATTCAGTACTTC. This chain links TRBV5-5 with TRBJ2-4; D is uncertain. The length of the CDR3 is 17 residues. The V gene lost 0 bases and the J gene lost 0 bases, with 13 bases spanning the gap. Germline lookup yields CDR1 SGHKS and CDR2 YYEKEE (reference sequence).

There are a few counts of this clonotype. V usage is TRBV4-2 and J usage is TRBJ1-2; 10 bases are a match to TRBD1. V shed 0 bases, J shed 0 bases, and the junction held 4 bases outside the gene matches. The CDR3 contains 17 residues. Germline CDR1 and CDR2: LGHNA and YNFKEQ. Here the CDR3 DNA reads TGTGCCAGCAGCCAAGAGACAGGGGGCCCTTCTAACTATGGCTACACCTTC. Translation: CASSQETGGPSNYGYTF.

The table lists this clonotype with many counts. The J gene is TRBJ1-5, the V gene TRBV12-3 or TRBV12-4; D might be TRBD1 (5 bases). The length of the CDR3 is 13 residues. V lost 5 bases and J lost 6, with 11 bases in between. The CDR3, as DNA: TGTGCCAGCAGTCCCAGCAGGGCTCAGCCCCAGCATTTT. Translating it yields CASSPSRAQPQHF.